These T cell receptor beta chains were read from a single sample in a study of blood T cell repertoires in COVID-19. Libraries were prepared by immunoSEQ multiplex PCR; TCRdb keeps only in-frame clonotypes and omits some of them. The sample has 250,000 to 400,000 clones, approximately 87% seen once. Sequenced input: peripheral blood. Receptors originate from a woman aged 25 to 39 with COVID-19, enrolled during active disease. Both conserved end residues are part of each CDR3. D genes are given only for firm matches. The size entry is marked missing in some rows and otherwise reads once, few, many or a size class.

v_gene: TRBV2
abundance: NA
d_gene: NA
j_gene: TRBJ2-2
CDR3aa: CASRRDGQTGELFF
CDR3nt: TGTGCCAGCAGACGGGACGGACAGACCGGGGAGCTGTTTTTT

v_gene: TRBV5-5
abundance: few
d_gene: NA
j_gene: TRBJ2-2
CDR3aa: CASSRGFDTGELFF
CDR3nt: TGTGCCAGCAGCAGGGGGTTCGACACCGGGGAGCTGTTTTTT

v_gene: TRBV5-1
abundance: NA
d_gene: TRBD1
j_gene: TRBJ2-2
CDR3aa: CASSLEGGVTGELFF
CDR3nt: TGCGCCAGCAGCTTGGAAGGGGGCGTCACCGGGGAGCTGTTTTTT

v_gene: TRBV2
abundance: NA
d_gene: NA
j_gene: TRBJ1-5
CDR3aa: CASSPLTGGSNQPQHF
CDR3nt: TGTGCCAGCAGTCCCCTAACCGGGGGAAGCAATCAGCCCCAGCATTTT

v_gene: TRBV19
abundance: NA
d_gene: TRBD1
j_gene: TRBJ2-7
CDR3aa: CASSPQPGQGSYEQYF
CDR3nt: TGTGCCAGTAGTCCTCAACCGGGACAGGGTTCCTACGAGCAGTACTTC

v_gene: TRBV11-2
abundance: NA
d_gene: NA
j_gene: TRBJ1-1
CDR3aa: CASSVEVGTEAFF
CDR3nt: TGTGCCAGCAGCGTAGAAGTCGGCACTGAAGCTTTCTTT

v_gene: TRBV15
abundance: NA
d_gene: TRBD1
j_gene: TRBJ1-5
CDR3aa: CATSRDRGNQPQHF
CDR3nt: TGTGCCACCAGCAGGGACAGGGGCAATCAGCCCCAGCATTTT

v_gene: TRBV7-2
abundance: NA
d_gene: NA
j_gene: TRBJ1-4
CDR3aa: CASSPTNRRGEKLFF
CDR3nt: TGTGCCAGCAGCCCGACTAACAGACGGGGTGAAAAACTGTTTTTT

v_gene: TRBV9
abundance: NA
d_gene: NA
j_gene: TRBJ2-5
CDR3aa: CASSVGAHSQETQYF
CDR3nt: TGTGCCAGCAGCGTAGGGGCCCATTCCCAAGAGACCCAGTACTTC

v_gene: TRBV28
abundance: NA
d_gene: TRBD1
j_gene: TRBJ1-2
CDR3aa: CASSFGVRKGADGYTF
CDR3nt: TGTGCCAGCAGTTTCGGGGTCCGGAAGGGGGCAGATGGCTACACCTTC

v_gene: TRBV27
abundance: once
d_gene: NA
j_gene: TRBJ1-5
CDR3aa: CASSLGQSSNQPQHF
CDR3nt: TGTGCCAGCAGTTTAGGGCAGTCTAGCAATCAGCCCCAGCATTTT

v_gene: TRBV6-5
abundance: NA
d_gene: NA
j_gene: TRBJ2-2
CDR3aa: CASSYSLPAGELFF
CDR3nt: TGTGCCAGCAGTTACTCACTGCCCGCCGGGGAGCTGTTTTTT

v_gene: TRBV7-2
abundance: once
d_gene: TRBD2
j_gene: TRBJ2-3
CDR3aa: CASIPGGGRYTDTQYF
CDR3nt: TGTGCCAGCATCCCCGGCGGGGGGCGGTATACAGATACGCAGTATTTT

v_gene: TRBV4-1
abundance: NA
d_gene: NA
j_gene: TRBJ1-2
CDR3aa: CASSPSQDAGYGYTF
CDR3nt: TGCGCCAGCAGCCCTTCACAGGATGCGGGATATGGCTACACCTTC

v_gene: TRBV5-1
abundance: NA
d_gene: NA
j_gene: TRBJ1-1
CDR3aa: CASSTPGTVAGEAFF
CDR3nt: TGCGCCAGCAGCACGCCCGGGACGGTAGCGGGGGAAGCTTTCTTT

v_gene: TRBV6-5
abundance: NA
d_gene: NA
j_gene: TRBJ1-4
CDR3aa: CASRIQRATNEKLFF
CDR3nt: TGTGCCAGCAGGATCCAGCGAGCAACTAATGAAAAACTGTTTTTT